A single sample is the source of the 18 T cell receptor beta chains below, sequenced in a study of CD4 and CD8 cells across lung adenocarcinoma regions. TCRdb reprocessed the PCR reads with MiXCR, giving one entry per CDR3 protein. Of around 25,000 distinct CDR3 sequences listed, approximately 51% are singletons. The specimen was CD8+ T cells from the center of a lung tumor. The receptors come from a male donor with lung adenocarcinoma. The CD4 and CD8 labels of this study may be unreliable.

The chain recombines TRBV6-5 with TRBJ2-1; 7 nucleotides line up with TRBD2. Germline V gene lookup returns CDR1 MNHEY and CDR2 SVGAGI. This CDR3 has 15 amino acids. V lost 0 bases and J lost 8; bases outside the gene matches: 7. CDR3 residues: CASSYSGGGYDEQFF. The CDR3 DNA reads TGTGCCAGCAGTTACTCGGGGGGGGGGTACGATGAGCAGTTCTTC.

The gene calls are TRBV7-2 and TRBJ1-1, with 7 bases that match TRBD1. V dropped 3 bases and J dropped 5; count of bases not matched to a gene: 9. This CDR3 has 15 residues. CDR1 is SGHTA, CDR2 FQGNSA, per germline. This CDR3 reads CASSFAPTGRTEAFF. Here the CDR3 DNA reads TGTGCCAGCAGCTTCGCCCCGACAGGGAGGACTGAAGCTTTCTTT. The variable domain in full, with the rest retrieved from reference TRBV7-2 and TRBJ1-1, is GAGVSQSPSNKVTEKGKDVELRCDPISGHTALYWYRQSLGQGLEFLIYFQGNSAPDKSGLPSDRFSAERTGGSVSTLTIQRTQQEDSAVYLCASSFAPTGRTEAFFGQGTRLTVV.

The chain recombines TRBV5-1 with TRBJ2-3, with 14 bases lining up with TRBD2. The CDR3 runs 16 residues. In germline, CDR1 is SGHRS, CDR2 YFSETQ. V was clipped by 4 bases and J by 4 bases; unmatched bases: 5. The CDR3: CASSRSGLAGADTQYF. In nucleotides, the CDR3 is TGCGCCAGCAGCCGCTCGGGACTAGCGGGAGCAGATACGCAGTATTTT. Complete variable domain (other parts from reference TRBV5-1 and TRBJ2-3): KAGVTQTPRYLIKTRGQQVTLSCSPISGHRSVSWYQQTPGQGLQFLFEYFSETQRNKGNFPGRFSGRQFSNSRSEMNVSTLELGDSALYLCASSRSGLAGADTQYFGPGTRLTVL.

In regard to this clonotype: The germline gene is not matched at one end of the junction; a read error may be the cause. The chain has TRBV11-2 and TRBJ2-3; tentative D call: TRBD2 (7 bases). Germline V gene data show CDR1 as SGHAT and CDR2 as FQNNGV. The CDR3 sequence is 16 residues long. The CDR3, as DNA: TGTGCCAGCGCGGGGGACGGGGGGCGGGCCCAAGAGACGCAGTATTTC. It translates to CASAGDGGRAQETQYF.

On this clonotype: The germline gene is not matched at one end of the junction; a read error may be the cause. The chain joins TRBV6-1 to TRBJ2-5, with D perhaps TRBD2 (5 bases). Germline lookup yields CDR1 MNHNS and CDR2 SASEGT. The CDR3 spans 16 residues. Here the CDR3 reads CASRGSDGRDPETQYF. In DNA form, the CDR3 reads TGTGCCAGCAGGGGGAGCGACGGCCGAGACCCAGAGACCCAGTACTTT.

The chain carries TRBV12-3 or TRBV12-4 and TRBJ2-5; no firm D call. This CDR3 has 16 residues. Trimming stripped 6 bases from V and 5 bases from J, with 22 bases between. The CDR3 region is CASSSGLVSLSETQYF. Written as DNA, the CDR3 is TGTGCCAGCAGCTCCGGCCTAGTGAGTTTATCGGAGACCCAGTACTTC.

Regarding this clonotype: One junction end does not reproduce the germline sequence, and a read error may be involved. For the CDR3, the DNA is TGTGCGAGCAGTGAACGGGGGAAGGAAGATACGCAGTATTTT. Translated, it gives CASSERGKEDTQYF. The rearrangement joins TRBV6-1 to TRBJ2-3; D is possibly TRBD2 (6 bases). Per germline, CDR1 MNHNS and CDR2 SASEGT. The CDR3 consists of 14 residues.

For this clonotype: One junction end does not reproduce the germline sequence, and a read error may be involved. V gene TRBV6-1 combines with J gene TRBJ2-3; D is possibly TRBD1 (5 bases). Germline V lookup: CDR1 MNHNS, CDR2 SASEGT. The CDR3 covers 14 residues. CDR3 protein: CASRKGVIIGTQFF. Written as DNA, the CDR3 is TGTGCCAGCAGGAAAGGGGTGATAATCGGTACGCAGTTTTTT.

The chain links TRBV10-1 to TRBJ2-1; the match to TRBD2 covers 14 bases. The germline gives CDR1 WNHNN, CDR2 SYGVQD (reference sequence). This CDR3 contains 14 residues. The J segment lost 9 bases and the V segment lost 5 bases, leaving 3 bases of the junction unmatched. The CDR3 sequence: CASSPGLAGAEQFF. The CDR3 nucleotides read TGCGCCAGCAGTCCGGGACTAGCGGGAGCTGAGCAGTTCTTC.

The chain employs TRBV27 and TRBJ2-3, with D possibly being TRBD2 (5 bases). The J call may be in error: the DNA end matches TRBJ2-7 better. The CDR3 is 17 residues long. In germline, CDR1 is MNHEY, CDR2 SMNVEV (reference sequence). The CDR3 coding sequence is TGTGCCAGCAGTTTTGTCGGGGATATTCGCTTCACAGATACGCAGTACTTC. Translating it yields CASSFVGDIRFTDTQYF.

The gene calls are TRBV4-1 and TRBJ2-7; D not certain. Germline-derived CDR1 and CDR2 are MGHRA and YSYEKL. V gave up 1 base and J gave up 7 bases, with 14 bases separating them. The CDR3 runs 14 residues. The CDR3: CASSQVGESREQYF. DNA of the CDR3: TGCGCCAGCAGCCAAGTTGGCGAGAGTCGGGAGCAGTACTTC.

The V and J genes are TRBV25-1 and TRBJ1-1, with a possible D match to TRBD1 (5 bases). Trimming took off 2 bases at V and 5 bases at J, with 15 bases between the two ends. The CDR3 contains 15 residues. CDR1 and CDR2 from the germline V gene are MGHDK and SYGVNS. The CDR3 here is CASSEPGRRGTEAFF. The CDR3 region has the DNA TGTGCCAGCAGTGAACCGGGCAGGCGGGGGACTGAAGCTTTCTTT.

The chain combines TRBV3-1 with TRBJ2-3; D unclear. Germline lookup yields CDR1 LGHDT and CDR2 YNNKEL (reference sequence). Trimming pared 0 bases from V and 7 bases from J, leaving 8 bases between. The CDR3 totals 13 residues. The CDR3 DNA reads TGTGCCAGCAGCCAAGAGACACTCAATACGCAGTATTTT. Protein product: CASSQETLNTQYF.

Only a few counts were recorded for this clonotype. This rearrangement joins TRBV25-1 to TRBJ2-5, with D perhaps matching TRBD1 (6 bases). The CDR3 is made up of 15 amino acids. V was clipped by 1 base and J by 5 bases, with 14 bases between them. Germline assignment: CDR1 MGHDK and CDR2 SYGVNS. The CDR3 DNA follows: TGTGCCAGCAGTGAATCTCTAGGCCAGGGGGAGACCCAGTACTTC. Its protein is CASSESLGQGETQYF.

Concerning this clonotype itself: A read error may account for a junction end that differs from germline. The chain couples TRBV27 to TRBJ2-5, with D perhaps TRBD2 (5 bases). Germline-derived CDR1 and CDR2 are MNHEY and SMNVEV (reference sequence). The CDR3 spans 14 residues. The CDR3 bases are TGTGCGGGCAGCGGACGACGCGACCAAGATACGCAGTACTTT. It translates to CAGSGRRDQDTQYF.

The chain is built from TRBV11-3 and TRBJ2-3; TRBD2 might be the D (5 bases). The CDR3 covers 12 residues. CDR1 SGHNT and CDR2 YENEEA come from the germline V gene. Trimming left V 4 bases short and J 11 bases short, with 13 bases between. This CDR3 reads CASSSGPGKQYF. DNA of the CDR3: TGTGCCAGCAGCTCCGGGCCCGGGAAGCAGTATTTT.

A single count supports this clonotype. The J gene is TRBJ2-4, the V gene TRBV6-1, with 8 bases fitting TRBD1. The CDR3 has 19 amino acids. With V trimmed by 6 bases and J by 6 bases, 22 bases remained unmatched. CDR1 and CDR2 (germline): MNHNS, SASEGT. CDR3 coding DNA: TGTGCCAGCAGCAAGACACAATCCGGGACAGGTTTACTGCTAAACATTCAGTACTTC. Translating gives CASSKTQSGTGLLLNIQYF.

The chain employs TRBV6-2 or TRBV6-3 and TRBJ2-1, with no clear D. Trimming removed 11 bases from V and 2 bases from J, with 13 bases in between. The CDR3 extends over 13 amino acids. CDR1 is MNHEY and CDR2 is SVGEGT in the germline V gene. The CDR3 loop reads CALSRTPYNEQFF. Written as DNA, the CDR3 is TGTGCCTTAAGCCGGACCCCCTACAATGAGCAGTTCTTC.